This T cell receptor (beta chain) was profiled in a study of cytomegalovirus exposure and HLA in healthy donors listed by TCRdb under 2017. Regarding the complete study: According to an earlier analysis of a few hundred of the donors, some 180 million T cells yielded over 90 million unique TCR beta sequences and roughly 280 Gb of sequence data. The aim of the study was to test whether cataloging public T cell receptors could identify signatures of past pathogen exposure. Genome-wide SNP genotypes for about 65% of the roughly 670 donors were used in a later genetic analysis, which treated that subset as a discovery cohort. In addition to the first cohort of about 650 subjects, a separate validation cohort of 120 different subjects was used. Roughly five DR-DQ haplotypes were handled as single units for association and clustering, since linkage in the cohort was strong. All discovery cohort repertoires had been generated using a single sequencing platform. The study profiled the T cell repertoires of approximately 700 subjects by immunosequencing and related them to cytomegalovirus serostatus. Typing coverage varied by locus: roughly 629-640 donors for A, B, C, DRB1 and DQB1; 500 to 550 for DQA1; 606 for DPA1; 450 to 480 for DPB1. The later analysis used no new phenotypic data to find candidate immune exposures, relying instead on TCR beta sequences and their occurrence across donors. An early release covering over 500 HLA-typed donors comprised 300 to 350 gigabases of sequencing data and about 90 million unique TCR sequences. An earlier analysis of approximately 580 of the donors used high-throughput TCR beta sequencing to judge whether each TCR beta V gene segment behaved as functional or pseudogenic. A later analysis re-examined previously published TCR beta repertoires from several hundred donors and added high-resolution HLA genotyping to investigate patterns of TCR occurrence. Among several hundred genotyped donors of the cohort, an average of roughly 230,000 unique TCR beta nucleotide sequences was sequenced per donor, of which 15% to 20% were non-productive. To predict cytomegalovirus infection status, the study brought together high-throughput TCR immunosequencing, statistical association of individual TCRs with disease status, and machine learning. Both class I and class II loci were covered by HLA typing, at four-digit resolution. Alongside the repertoire data, information on donor age, sex, ethnicity and CMV serostatus was compiled. Of the roughly 400 genotyped donors, approximately 83% fell in the genetic ancestry cluster associated with self-reported Caucasian donors. Study-level results and caveats: Roughly uniform sequencing depth across donors was assumed in presence/absence analyses, although this assumption may not hold. In a later analysis, HLA-associated TCR beta chains were found to be more clonally expanded and to have lower generation probabilities than equally common non-associated chains. HLA typing was unavailable for some donors at each locus, so association tests used only the typed subset. A further reported finding was that TCR beta sequences accurately predicted the HLA-A and HLA-B alleles for most subjects in the first cohort. An earlier analysis of 450 to 750 of the donors showed that most TCR beta V segments appeared in productive rearrangements either about 87% or about 30% of the time, which broadly matched IMGT annotations. The earlier analysis of 450 to 700 of the donors excluded fewer than 20 rarely observed V segments, including chromosome 9 orphons, because counts were too low. The classifier was reported to diagnose cytomegalovirus status with high specificity and sensitivity in both the original cohort and the validation cohort. Strong co-occurrence of HLA alleles, especially DR and DQ, made assigning TCR associations to individual alleles difficult. In the study, approximately 160 TCR beta chains were listed as associated with cytomegalovirus. For the cohort, immune exposure information was limited to CMV serostatus. According to the authors, the approach could potentially be generalized to other disease states and immunological phenotypes. According to a later analysis, most CMV-associated TCR beta chains appeared to be HLA-restricted, and the HLA associations seemed to be driven largely by CMV exposure. In a later genetic analysis, a missense DCLRE1C variant was associated with V-gene and J-gene trimming of TCR beta chains, and the association was replicated in an independent cohort. Correlated functional status among segregating V segments might be attributable to linkage disequilibrium, but an unknown experimental factor could not be ruled out. In vitro tests confirmed that a few of the cytomegalovirus-associated TCR beta chains recognize cytomegalovirus antigens. The sequencing pipeline was judged likely to have produced a cluster of highly shared sequence variants as a technical artifact. According to a later genetic analysis, donors in an Asian-associated ancestry cluster had fewer N-insertions in productive TCRs than the approximately 650-donor mean. In a later analysis, TCR association rates were found to vary across HLA loci, with the most associated TCRs seen for DRB1 alleles and the fewest for HLA-C alleles. A later analysis reported that several top co-occurrence clusters appeared linked to parvovirus B19, influenza, CMV and Epstein-Barr virus. The cohort was sequenced for TCR beta chains only, and without alpha or paired-chain data the features that could be detected were limited. In a later analysis, about 16,000 TCR beta sequences were associated with specific HLA alleles at a false discovery rate of 0.05. While some public TCRs were present in many individuals, most TCR sequences turned up only very rarely across donors. Because the 87-base-pair reads could not distinguish some IMGT-functional V segments, including TRBV6-2 and TRBV6-3, those segments were excluded.

In total, around 600 healthy bone marrow donors made up the cohort. At the time of sampling, every cohort member was nominally healthy, though immune exposures that went unrecorded were likely present. The donor was CMV seropositive and was included in the group of 250 to 300 seropositive cohort members. Each donor provided a peripheral blood sample, and peripheral blood mononuclear cells were used for TCR beta sequencing. Genomic DNA was extracted from the blood cell samples with the Qiagen DNeasy Blood Extraction Kit. Details on this clone: What this receptor recognizes is not known.

The CDR3 runs 14 residues from the cysteine to the phenylalanine. Solely the CDR3 DNA is kept, with 42 bases framed from the first base. CDR1 and CDR2 are drawn from the germline V gene: KGHSH, LQKENI. The trim is 2 bases for V and 5 bases for J, with a gap of 12 bases between the germline ends. Receptor libraries were prepared by the immunoSEQ multiplex PCR assay. For the multiplex PCR, a mixture combining 60 forward primers for TCR Vbeta segments and 13 reverse primers for TCR Jbeta segments was used. A multiplex PCR assay on genomic DNA amplified the CDR3 region of rearranged TCR beta genes. The amplified TCR beta libraries were sequenced on the Illumina HiSeq System as 87-base-pair reads. On the authors' methods: Across the 670 or so repertoires, a later analysis counted around 80 million unique TCR beta chains, 8.5 million to 12 million of which were shared by at least two donors. Raw reads were error-corrected and collapsed into unique sequences with a nearest-neighbor algorithm that merged closely related sequences to remove PCR and sequencing errors. To assign V, D and J gene segments, CDR3 sequences were aligned to IMGT reference sequences. For a sequence to be retained, a match of at least six nucleotides was required to both a V gene segment and a J gene segment. A rearrangement was called productive if the CDR3 had no stop codons and remained in frame with V and J, and every other rearrangement was called non-productive. CDR3 was defined by IMGT convention, running from the second conserved V-encoded cysteine to the conserved J-encoded phenylalanine. In an earlier analysis of around 570 of the donors, sequences lacking an unambiguous match to a single V gene segment were excluded. In an earlier analysis of 450 to 700 of the donors, V segments were called functional above 56.7% productive rearrangements and were called segregating when the between-donor standard deviation exceeded 5%. A statistical classification framework was developed to diagnose cytomegalovirus status using the catalog of TCR beta chain sequences. V and J gene assignment, in a later analysis, came from comparing TCR nucleotide sequences with IMGT/GENE-DB human TR gene sequences. The TCRdist pipeline was used in a later analysis to assign CDR3 sequences and most-parsimonious VDJ recombination scenarios. In a later analysis, each TCR beta chain was defined by its CDR3 amino acid sequence together with its V-gene family, and reads without a unique V-gene family were excluded. To address suspected cross-contamination and a sequencing artifact, a later analysis removed a few hundred highly shared, low-generation-probability nucleotide sequences. A later analysis calculated a clonal expansion index for each public chain from normalized within-repertoire ranks of inferred template counts. A later analysis computed generation probabilities with a VDJ recombination model fitted to out-of-frame rearrangements, and checked the results against IGoR. In a later analysis, TCR-TCR, TCR-HLA and TCR-CMV co-occurrence was scored with hypergeometric tests, and a repertoire-size bias correction was applied to TCR pairs. False discovery rates were estimated in a later analysis by permuting HLA or CMV assignments 20 times. In a later analysis, co-occurring TCRs were grouped using DBSCAN, with TCRdist sequence similarity added in when clustering inside HLA-allele-positive subsets. Repertoires with fewer than 30,000 or more than 120,000 public chains, plus five repertoires with anomalous nucleotide sharing, were excluded from co-occurrence clustering. TCRdb stores this immuneACCESS table with in-frame sequences only. Part of the clones is absent; in the studies checked, under half of the shortfall reflects unresolved V genes, and no reason is known for the rest. V, J and clone size are those of that table, while D and trimming were read from the DNA. This sample's table carries around 200,000 clones. Of the sample, about 1% is held by the ten largest clones.

This receptor was identified in a woman aged 25 to 45 in good health and CMV-seropositive. The sequenced material came from PBMCs. The chain is encoded by TRBV18 joined to TRBJ2-5; the D gene is perhaps TRBD1, on 5 matching bases. The base sequence is TGTGCCAGCTCACCATTGCAGGGCCCGGAGACCCAGTACTTC. Protein translation: CASSPLQGPETQYF. The full variable domain, with segments outside the CDR3 supplied by the reference TRBV18 and TRBJ2-5 proteins, appears as NAGVMQNPRHLVRRRGQEARLRCSPMKGHSHVYWYRQLPEEGLKFMVYLQKENIIDESGMPKERFSAEFPKEGPSILRIQQVVRGDSAAYFCASSPLQGPETQYFGPGTRLLVL.